This TCR beta chain emerged from a study of regulatory T cells in long-lasting Graves disease. There are 13 residues in the CDR3. The V gene lost 0 bases and the J gene lost 6 bases, with 6 bases spanning the gap. The TCR beta library used iRepertoire HTBI primers with Arm-PCR amplification of CDR3. Each CDR3 protein gets one entry after TCRdb re-called the multiplex PCR reads with MiXCR. The sample shows approximately 380,000 distinct CDR3 sequences, less than 25% of them seen only once. Time point: persistent/refractory GD, antithyroid drugs over 5 years with positive TRAb. Generation of the TCR library employed RNA extracted from PBMCs.

The source of this sequence is a female donor with Graves disease. The sample was peripheral blood mononuclear cells (PBMCs), taken when the disease was refractory, from a patient treated with antithyroid drugs. The rearrangement uses TRBV12-3 or TRBV12-4 and TRBJ2-1, with D uncertain. The DNA for the CDR3 is TGTGCCAGCAGTTTAGCCGAAAGCAATGAGCAGTTCTTC. Protein sequence: CASSLAESNEQFF.